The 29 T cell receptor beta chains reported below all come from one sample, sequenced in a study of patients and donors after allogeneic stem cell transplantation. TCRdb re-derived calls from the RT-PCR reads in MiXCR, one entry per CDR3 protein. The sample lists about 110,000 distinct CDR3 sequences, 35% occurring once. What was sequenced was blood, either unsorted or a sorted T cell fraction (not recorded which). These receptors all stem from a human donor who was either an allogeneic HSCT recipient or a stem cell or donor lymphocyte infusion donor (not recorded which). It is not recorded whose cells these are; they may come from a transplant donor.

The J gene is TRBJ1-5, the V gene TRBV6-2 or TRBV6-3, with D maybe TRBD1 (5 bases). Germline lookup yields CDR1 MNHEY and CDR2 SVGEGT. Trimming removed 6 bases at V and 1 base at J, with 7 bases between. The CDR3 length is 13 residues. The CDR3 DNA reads TGTGCCAGCAGGCGGGGGAGCAATCAGCCCCAGCATTTT. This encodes CASRRGSNQPQHF.

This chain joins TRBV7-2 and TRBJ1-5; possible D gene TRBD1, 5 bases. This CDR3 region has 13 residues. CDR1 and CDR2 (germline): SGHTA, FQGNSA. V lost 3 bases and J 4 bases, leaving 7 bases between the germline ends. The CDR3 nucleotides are TGTGCCAGCAGCTTGGGACGAAATCAGCCCCAGCATTTT. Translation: CASSLGRNQPQHF.

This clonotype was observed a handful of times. The DNA of the CDR3 is TGCAGCGCCCTCCGGGGTGCGATTAACACTGAAGCTTTCTTT. It yields the protein CSALRGAINTEAFF. The chain links TRBV29-1 to TRBJ1-1; D ambiguous. Trimming pared 7 bases from V and 2 bases from J, leaving 17 bases between. The CDR3 is 14 residues long. Germline V gene data show CDR1 as SQVTM and CDR2 as ANQGSEA.

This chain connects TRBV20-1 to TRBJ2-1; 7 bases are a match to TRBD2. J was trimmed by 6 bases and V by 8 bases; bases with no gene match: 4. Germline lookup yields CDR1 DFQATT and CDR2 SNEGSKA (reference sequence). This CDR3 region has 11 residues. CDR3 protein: CSPPGGNEQFF. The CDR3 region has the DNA TGCAGTCCTCCGGGGGGCAATGAGCAGTTCTTC.

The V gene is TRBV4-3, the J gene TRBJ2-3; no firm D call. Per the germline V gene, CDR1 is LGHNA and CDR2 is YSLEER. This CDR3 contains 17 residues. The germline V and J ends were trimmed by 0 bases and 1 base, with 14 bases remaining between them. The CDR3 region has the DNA TGCGCCAGCAGCCAAGATTCACGGTACCACGGCACAGATACGCAGTATTTT. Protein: CASSQDSRYHGTDTQYF.

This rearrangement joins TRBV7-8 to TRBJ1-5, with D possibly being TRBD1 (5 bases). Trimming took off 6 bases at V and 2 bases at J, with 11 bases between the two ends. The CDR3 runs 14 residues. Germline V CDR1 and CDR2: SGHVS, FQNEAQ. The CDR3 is CASREGFGNQPQHF. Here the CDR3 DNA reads TGTGCCAGCAGGGAGGGGTTTGGCAATCAGCCCCAGCATTTT.

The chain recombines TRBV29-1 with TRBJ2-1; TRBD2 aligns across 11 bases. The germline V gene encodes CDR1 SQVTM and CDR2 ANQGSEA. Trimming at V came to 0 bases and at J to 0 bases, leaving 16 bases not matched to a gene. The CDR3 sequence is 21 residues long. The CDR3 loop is CSVEERVWSSGRIRSYNEQFF. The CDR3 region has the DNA TGCAGCGTTGAAGAAAGGGTTTGGTCTAGCGGGAGGATACGCTCCTACAATGAGCAGTTCTTC.

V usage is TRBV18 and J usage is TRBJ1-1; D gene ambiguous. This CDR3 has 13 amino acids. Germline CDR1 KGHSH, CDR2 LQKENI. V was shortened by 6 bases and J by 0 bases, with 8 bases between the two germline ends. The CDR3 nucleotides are TGTGCCAGCTCCCTACACGTGAACACTGAAGCTTTCTTT. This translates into CASSLHVNTEAFF.

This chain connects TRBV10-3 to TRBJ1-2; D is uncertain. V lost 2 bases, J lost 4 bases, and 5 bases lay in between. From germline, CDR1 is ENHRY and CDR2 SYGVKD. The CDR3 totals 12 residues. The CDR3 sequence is CAISEGSYGYTF. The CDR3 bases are TGTGCCATCAGTGAGGGGAGCTATGGCTACACCTTC.

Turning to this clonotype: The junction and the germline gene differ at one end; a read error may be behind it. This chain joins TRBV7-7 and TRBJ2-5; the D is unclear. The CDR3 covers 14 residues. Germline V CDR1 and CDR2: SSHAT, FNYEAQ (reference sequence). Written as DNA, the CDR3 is TGTGCTAGCAGCCCGTCAATGAGCCAAGAGACCCAGTACTTC. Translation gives CASSPSMSQETQYF.

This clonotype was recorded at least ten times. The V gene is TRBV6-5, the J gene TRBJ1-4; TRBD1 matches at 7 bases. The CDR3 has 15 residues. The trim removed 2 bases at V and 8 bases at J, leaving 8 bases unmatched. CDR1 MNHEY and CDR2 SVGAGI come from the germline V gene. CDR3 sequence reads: CASSYAQGRNEKLFF. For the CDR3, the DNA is TGTGCCAGCAGTTACGCACAGGGGAGGAACGAAAAACTGTTTTTT.

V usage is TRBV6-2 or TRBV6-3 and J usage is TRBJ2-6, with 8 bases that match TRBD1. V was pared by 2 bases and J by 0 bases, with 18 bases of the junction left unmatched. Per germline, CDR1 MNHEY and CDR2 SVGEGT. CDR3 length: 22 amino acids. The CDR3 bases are TGTGCCAGCAGTTACGGGCTTTGGAGTGGACAGGGAGTTTTCTCTGGGGCCAACGTCCTGACTTTC. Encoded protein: CASSYGLWSGQGVFSGANVLTF.

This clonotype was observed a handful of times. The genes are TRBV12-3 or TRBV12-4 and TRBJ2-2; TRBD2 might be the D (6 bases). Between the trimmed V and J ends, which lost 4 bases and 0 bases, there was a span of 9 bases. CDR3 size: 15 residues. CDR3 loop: CASSSSEANTGELFF. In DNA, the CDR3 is TGTGCCAGCAGTTCTAGCGAGGCGAACACCGGGGAGCTGTTTTTT.

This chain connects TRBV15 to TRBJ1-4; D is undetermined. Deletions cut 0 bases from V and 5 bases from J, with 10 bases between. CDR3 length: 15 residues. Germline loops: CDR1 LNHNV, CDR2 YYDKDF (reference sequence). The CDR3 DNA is TGTGCCACCAGCAGAGATCTGATCGAGAATGAAAAACTGTTTTTT. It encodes CATSRDLIENEKLFF. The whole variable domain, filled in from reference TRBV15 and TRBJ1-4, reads DAMVIQNPRYQVTQFGKPVTLSCSQTLNHNVMYWYQQKSSQAPKLLFHYYDKDFNNEADTPDNFQSRRPNTSFCFLDIRSPGLGDTAMYLCATSRDLIENEKLFFGSGTQLSVL.

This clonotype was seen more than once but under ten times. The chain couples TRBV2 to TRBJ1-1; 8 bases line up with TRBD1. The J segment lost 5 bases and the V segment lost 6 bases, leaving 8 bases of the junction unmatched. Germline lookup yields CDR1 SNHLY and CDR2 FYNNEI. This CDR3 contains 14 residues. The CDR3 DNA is TGTGCCAGCAGCGGACAGGGAGAATGGACTGAAGCTTTCTTT. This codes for CASSGQGEWTEAFF.

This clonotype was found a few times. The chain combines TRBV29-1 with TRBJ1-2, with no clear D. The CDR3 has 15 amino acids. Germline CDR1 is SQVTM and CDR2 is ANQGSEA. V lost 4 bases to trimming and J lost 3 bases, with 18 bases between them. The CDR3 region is CSVGVGSRNYYGYTF. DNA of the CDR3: TGCAGCGTTGGGGTGGGCAGCCGCAATTACTATGGCTACACCTTC.

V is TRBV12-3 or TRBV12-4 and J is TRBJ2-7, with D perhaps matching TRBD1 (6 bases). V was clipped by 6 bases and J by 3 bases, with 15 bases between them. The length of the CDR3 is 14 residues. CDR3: CASSTSGALYEQYF. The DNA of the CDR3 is TGTGCCAGCAGCACGTCAGGGGCCCTCTACGAGCAGTACTTC.

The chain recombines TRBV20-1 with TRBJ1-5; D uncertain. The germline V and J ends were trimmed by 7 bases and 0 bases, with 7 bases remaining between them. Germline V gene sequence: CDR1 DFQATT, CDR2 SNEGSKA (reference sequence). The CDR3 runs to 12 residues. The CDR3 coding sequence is TGCAGTGTCGCGTATAGCAATCAGCCCCAGCATTTT. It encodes CSVAYSNQPQHF.

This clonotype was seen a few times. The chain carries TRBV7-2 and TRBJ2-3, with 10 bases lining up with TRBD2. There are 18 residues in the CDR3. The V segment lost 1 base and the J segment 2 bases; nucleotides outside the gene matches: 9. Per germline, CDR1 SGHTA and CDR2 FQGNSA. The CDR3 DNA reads TGTGCCAGCAGCTTAGATAGGGCTAGCGGGAGCGCCACAGATACGCAGTATTTT. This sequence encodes CASSLDRASGSATDTQYF. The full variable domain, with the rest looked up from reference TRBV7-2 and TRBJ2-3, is GAGVSQSPSNKVTEKGKDVELRCDPISGHTALYWYRQSLGQGLEFLIYFQGNSAPDKSGLPSDRFSAERTGGSVSTLTIQRTQQEDSAVYLCASSLDRASGSATDTQYFGPGTRLTVL.

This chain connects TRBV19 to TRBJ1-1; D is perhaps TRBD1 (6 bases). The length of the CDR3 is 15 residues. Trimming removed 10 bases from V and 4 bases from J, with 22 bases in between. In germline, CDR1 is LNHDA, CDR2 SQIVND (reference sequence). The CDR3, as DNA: TGTGCCACCTCCGGGACAAGGGGCTTCCGCACTGAAGCTTTCTTT. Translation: CATSGTRGFRTEAFF.

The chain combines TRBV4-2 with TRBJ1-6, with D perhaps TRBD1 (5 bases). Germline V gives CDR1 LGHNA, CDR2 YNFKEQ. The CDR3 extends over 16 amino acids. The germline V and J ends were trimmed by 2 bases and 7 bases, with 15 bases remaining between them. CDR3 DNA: TGTGCCAGCAGCCAACAGGGCGGAAGGGAGAATTCACCCCTCCACTTT. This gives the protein CASSQQGGRENSPLHF.

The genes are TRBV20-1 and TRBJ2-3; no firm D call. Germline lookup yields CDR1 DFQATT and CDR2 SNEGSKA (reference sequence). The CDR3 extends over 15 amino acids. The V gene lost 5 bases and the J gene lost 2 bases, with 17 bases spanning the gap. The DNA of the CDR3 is TGCAGTGCTCCCCAGTGGGTTGGGTTCACAGATACGCAGTATTTT. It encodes CSAPQWVGFTDTQYF.

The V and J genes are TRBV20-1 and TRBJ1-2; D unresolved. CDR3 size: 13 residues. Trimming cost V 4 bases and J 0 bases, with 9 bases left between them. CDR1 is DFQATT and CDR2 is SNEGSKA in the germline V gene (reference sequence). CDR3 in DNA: TGCAGTGCTATGAGCAGTGCTAACTATGGCTACACCTTC. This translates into CSAMSSANYGYTF.

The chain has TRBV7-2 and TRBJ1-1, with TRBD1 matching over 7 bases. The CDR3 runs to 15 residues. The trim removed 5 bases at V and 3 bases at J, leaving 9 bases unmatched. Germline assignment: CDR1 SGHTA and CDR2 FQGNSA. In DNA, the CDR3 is TGTGCCAGCAGCCCACGAGGGGGCGGGGACACTGAAGCTTTCTTT. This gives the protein CASSPRGGGDTEAFF.

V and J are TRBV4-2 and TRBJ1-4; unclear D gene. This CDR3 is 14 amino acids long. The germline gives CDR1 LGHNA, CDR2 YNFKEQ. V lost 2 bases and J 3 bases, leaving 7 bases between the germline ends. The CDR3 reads CASSQLQSNEKLFF. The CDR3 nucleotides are TGTGCCAGCAGCCAACTACAGTCTAATGAAAAACTGTTTTTT.

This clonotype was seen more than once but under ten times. CDR3 bases: TGTGCCAGCAGGACCGGGACAGCGAACACTGAAGCTTTCTTT. Amino acid sequence: CASRTGTANTEAFF. This sequence joins TRBV12-3 or TRBV12-4 and TRBJ1-1; 7 nucleotides align to TRBD1. CDR3 size: 14 residues. V shed 6 bases and J 1 base; nucleotides not matched to a gene: 5.

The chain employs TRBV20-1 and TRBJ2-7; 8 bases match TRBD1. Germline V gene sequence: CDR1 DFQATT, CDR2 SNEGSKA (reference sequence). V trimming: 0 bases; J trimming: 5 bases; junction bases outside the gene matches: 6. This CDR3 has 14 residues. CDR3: CSARDVTGANEQYF. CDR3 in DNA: TGCAGTGCTAGAGATGTGACAGGGGCCAACGAGCAGTACTTC.

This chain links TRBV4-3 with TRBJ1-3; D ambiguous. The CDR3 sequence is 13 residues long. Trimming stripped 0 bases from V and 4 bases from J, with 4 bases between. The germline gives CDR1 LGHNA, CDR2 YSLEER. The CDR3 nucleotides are TGCGCCAGCAGCCAAGATAGGGGAAACACCATATATTTT. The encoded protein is CASSQDRGNTIYF.

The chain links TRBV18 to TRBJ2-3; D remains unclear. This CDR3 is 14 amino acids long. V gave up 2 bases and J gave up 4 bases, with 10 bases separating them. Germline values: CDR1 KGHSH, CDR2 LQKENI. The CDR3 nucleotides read TGTGCCAGCTCACCAGAGGTAGGCCCAGATACGCAGTATTTT. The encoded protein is CASSPEVGPDTQYF. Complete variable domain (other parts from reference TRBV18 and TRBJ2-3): NAGVMQNPRHLVRRRGQEARLRCSPMKGHSHVYWYRQLPEEGLKFMVYLQKENIIDESGMPKERFSAEFPKEGPSILRIQQVVRGDSAAYFCASSPEVGPDTQYFGPGTRLTVL.